The next 21 T cell receptor beta chains were all read from a single sample in a study of blood T cells in healthy people across ages. Next came a second PCR, run for about 7 to 12 cycles, which used a sample-barcoded 5' primer along with a J-beta primer mix. TCRdb ran MiXCR on the 5' RACE reads and lists one entry per CDR3 protein. The table lists some 890,000 distinct CDR3 sequences, roughly 29% of them singletons. These records were also assigned to another study, of T cells of mothers and their children.

The sequenced sample consisted of blood. These receptors all come from a woman aged 40 to 50 in good health.

This clonotype came up many times. The rearrangement joins TRBV28 to TRBJ2-3, with 9 nucleotides matching TRBD2. The germline V gene has CDR1 MDHEN and CDR2 SYDVKM. The CDR3 runs to 15 residues. V shed 2 bases, J shed 2 bases, and the junction held 2 bases outside the gene matches. For the CDR3, the DNA is TGTGCCAGCAGTTTAGCGGGGGGGCACACAGATACGCAGTATTTT. Amino acids: CASSLAGGHTDTQYF.

This clonotype showed up just a few times. CDR3 nucleotides: TGTGCCAGCAGCGCAGGGAGGGGAACCTACAATGAGCAGTTCTTC. Translating it yields CASSAGRGTYNEQFF. The chain combines TRBV9 with TRBJ2-1, with 7 bases aligning to TRBD2. Germline assignment: CDR1 SGDLS and CDR2 YYNGEE. V shed 3 bases, J shed 2 bases, and the junction held 5 bases outside the gene matches. CDR3 size: 15 residues.

The chain has TRBV28 and TRBJ2-2; no clear D gene. The CDR3 covers 16 residues. The germline V and J ends were trimmed by 5 bases and 2 bases, with 15 bases remaining between them. CDR1 MDHEN and CDR2 SYDVKM come from the germline V gene. The CDR3 loop reads CASSEVLGINTGELFF. CDR3 DNA: TGTGCCAGCAGTGAGGTCTTGGGAATTAACACCGGGGAGCTGTTTTTT. The variable domain in full, completed from reference TRBV28 and TRBJ2-2, reads DVKVTQSSRYLVKRTGEKVFLECVQDMDHENMFWYRQDPGLGLRLIYFSYDVKMKEKGDIPEGYSVSREKKERFSLILESASTNQTSMYLCASSEVLGINTGELFFGEGSRLTVL.

In its sample, this clonotype was seen many times. The rearrangement links TRBV20-1 to TRBJ2-7; no clear D gene. CDR3 length: 12 residues. Looked up from germline, CDR1 is DFQATT and CDR2 is SNEGSKA (reference sequence). Deletions cut 6 bases from V and 6 bases from J, with 15 bases between. This CDR3 reads CSAPWTGREQYF. DNA of the CDR3: TGCAGTGCCCCCTGGACCGGGCGCGAGCAGTACTTC.

As regards this clonotype: This may come from a read error, since a much larger clone is one base off. V gene TRBV5-5 combines with J gene TRBJ2-3, with D perhaps given as TRBD1 or TRBD2 (5 bases each). Germline assignment: CDR1 SGHKS and CDR2 YYEKEE (reference sequence). The CDR3 has 13 amino acids. V was trimmed by 7 bases and J by 3 bases, leaving 12 bases between them. CDR3 bases: TGTGCCAGCCACCGGGGCGCGACAGATACGCAGTATTTT. Its protein is CASHRGATDTQYF.

This clonotype appeared a few times. The chain uses TRBV16 and TRBJ2-1; D is unresolved. CDR1 and CDR2 from the germline V gene are KGHSY and FQNENV. CDR3 length: 14 residues. The ends were cut back, 0 bases at V and 6 bases at J, with 9 bases in the middle. The CDR3 sequence: CASSQSLPGNEQFF. The CDR3 DNA reads as TGTGCCAGCAGCCAATCACTACCAGGCAATGAGCAGTTCTTC.

This clonotype showed up many times. V and J are TRBV4-2 and TRBJ2-3; TRBD2 matches 9 bases. The CDR3 is made up of 18 amino acids. The J segment lost 6 bases and the V segment lost 0 bases, leaving 13 bases of the junction unmatched. CDR1 and CDR2 (germline): LGHNA, YNFKEQ. The CDR3 DNA reads as TGTGCCAGCAGCCAAGATCCCCTAGCGGGGAGCCTTATGGATACGCAGTATTTT. Its translation: CASSQDPLAGSLMDTQYF.

This chain joins TRBV5-1 and TRBJ2-1; 13 nucleotides match TRBD2. Germline V CDR1 and CDR2: SGHRS, YFSETQ. The V segment lost 3 bases and the J segment 10 bases; nucleotides outside the gene matches: 7. The CDR3 loop spans 15 amino acids. This CDR3 is CASSSTRTSGGEQFF. The CDR3 DNA sequence: TGCGCCAGCAGCTCCACTCGGACTAGCGGGGGCGAGCAGTTCTTC.

This clonotype was seen more than once but under ten times. The rearrangement joins TRBV3-1 to TRBJ1-1, with unresolved D. CDR1 and CDR2 from the germline V gene are LGHDT and YNNKEL (reference sequence). The CDR3 has 14 amino acids. Trimming pared 0 bases from V and 1 base from J, leaving 6 bases between. As DNA, the CDR3 is TGTGCCAGCAGCCAAGACAACAGGAACACTGAAGCTTTCTTT. This codes for CASSQDNRNTEAFF.

The genes are TRBV5-1 and TRBJ2-4, with a possible D match to TRBD1 (6 bases). Germline-derived CDR1 and CDR2 are SGHRS and YFSETQ. The CDR3 spans 14 residues. V gave up 4 bases and J gave up 5 bases, with 13 bases separating them. The CDR3 spells CASSPGDMENIQYF. The CDR3 coding sequence is TGCGCCAGCAGCCCCGGGGACATGGAAAACATTCAGTACTTC.

This clonotype was counted only a few times. The chain links TRBV6-2 or TRBV6-3 to TRBJ2-5; D is unresolved. Germline CDR1 MNHEY, CDR2 SVGEGT. Trimming took 5 bases from V and 4 from J, leaving 8 bases between them. The CDR3 has 12 residues. CDR3: CASSRSPETQYF. CDR3 coding DNA: TGTGCCAGCAGTAGGTCCCCAGAGACCCAGTACTTC.

The chain is built from TRBV28 and TRBJ2-7; 8 positions agree with TRBD1. J gave up 6 bases and V 7 bases, and 11 bases lay outside the gene matches. The germline V gene encodes CDR1 MDHEN and CDR2 SYDVKM. This CDR3 contains 14 residues. Written as DNA, the CDR3 is TGTGCCAGCAACCAATACAGGGGGGTTCGCGAGCAGTACTTC. Protein product: CASNQYRGVREQYF.

This clonotype was counted a few times. The DNA of the CDR3 is TGTGCCAGCAGTTCCCGGGACGCTTTTTCCTACGAGCAGTACTTC. This codes for CASSSRDAFSYEQYF. The chain joins TRBV27 to TRBJ2-7; D assignment may be TRBD1 or TRBD2 (5 bases each). Germline CDR1 reads MNHEY; CDR2 reads SMNVEV (reference sequence). V shed 4 bases and J shed 1 base, with 14 bases lying between them. The length of the CDR3 is 15 residues.

V gene TRBV4-1 combines with J gene TRBJ1-2, with D possibly being TRBD1 (5 bases). Germline CDR1 and CDR2: MGHRA and YSYEKL. Deletions cut 2 bases from V and 0 bases from J, with 7 bases between. This CDR3 spans 14 amino acids. CDR3 DNA sequence: TGCGCCAGCAGCCAACCGACAGCTAACTATGGCTACACCTTC. Encoded protein: CASSQPTANYGYTF.

The chain links TRBV7-2 to TRBJ1-5; 7 positions match TRBD1. This CDR3 is 15 amino acids long. J lost 2 bases, V lost 5 bases, and 6 bases had no gene match. CDR1 is SGHTA and CDR2 is FQGNSA in the germline V gene. CDR3: CASSKDRVRNQPQHF. The CDR3, as DNA: TGTGCCAGCAGCAAAGACAGGGTTCGCAATCAGCCCCAGCATTTT.

The chain combines TRBV6-4 with TRBJ2-1; 7 positions agree with TRBD2. The junction had 5 bases not matched to a gene; V was cut back by 4 bases and J by 2 bases. CDR1 and CDR2 (germline): MRHNA, SNTAGT. There are 15 residues in the CDR3. For the CDR3, the DNA is TGTGCCAGCAGTGGGGATAGCGGGCCCTACAATGAGCAGTTCTTC. Its protein is CASSGDSGPYNEQFF.

The chain carries TRBV9 and TRBJ1-1, with D possibly matching TRBD1 (5 bases). CDR3 size: 15 residues. Trimming cost V 0 bases and J 3 bases, with 12 bases left between them. Germline loops: CDR1 SGDLS, CDR2 YYNGEE. The CDR3 reads CASSVEGGEDTEAFF. The CDR3 coding sequence is TGTGCCAGCAGCGTAGAAGGAGGGGAGGACACTGAAGCTTTCTTT.

The chain carries TRBV6-1 and TRBJ2-5; weak D call: TRBD2 (6 bases). V was trimmed by 2 bases and J by 2 bases, leaving 21 bases between them. The CDR3 length is 18 residues. CDR1 is MNHNS and CDR2 is SASEGT in the germline V gene. Written as DNA, the CDR3 is TGTGCCAGCAGTGAAAGATATCTGGGGGGAGCAAGGCAAGAGACCCAGTACTTC. Translated, it gives CASSERYLGGARQETQYF.

Note on this clonotype: A much larger clone differs by one base, so this may be a read error. V is TRBV5-1 and J is TRBJ2-1; 10 nucleotides line up with TRBD1. CDR1 and CDR2 (germline): SGHRS, YFSETQ. Trimming removed 4 bases from V and 10 bases from J; junction bases left unmatched: 11. The CDR3 extends over 15 amino acids. The chain's CDR3 is CASSLGTGVSNEQFF. Here the CDR3 DNA reads TGCGCCAGCAGCCTCGGGACAGGGGTTTCCAACGAGCAGTTCTTC. The full variable domain, its missing parts supplied by reference TRBV5-1 and TRBJ2-1, is KAGVTQTPRYLIKTRGQQVTLSCSPISGHRSVSWYQQTPGQGLQFLFEYFSETQRNKGNFPGRFSGRQFSNSRSEMNVSTLELGDSALYLCASSLGTGVSNEQFFGPGTRLTVL.

This chain connects TRBV6-2 or TRBV6-3 to TRBJ1-4; D gene uncertain. This CDR3 is built from 14 residues. Trimming pared 4 bases from V and 8 bases from J, leaving 14 bases between. Germline values: CDR1 MNHEY, CDR2 SVGEGT. The DNA for the CDR3 is TGTGCCAGCAGTTCCATCCCGGCTGGAGAAAAACTGTTTTTT. Translated: CASSSIPAGEKLFF.

This clonotype was picked up a small number of times. The chain combines TRBV7-2 with TRBJ2-5; a possible D gene is TRBD1 (6 bases). V gave up 4 bases and J gave up 11 bases, with 14 bases separating them. Germline V lookup: CDR1 SGHTA, CDR2 FQGNSA. The CDR3 extends over 12 amino acids. The CDR3 DNA reads as TGTGCCAGCAGCTCGACGCAGGGGAAACAGTACTTC. It codes for CASSSTQGKQYF.